The source of this T cell receptor beta chain is a study of shared clonotypes between healthy human individuals. The CDR3 extends over 16 amino acids. V was clipped by 7 bases and J by 2 bases, with 21 bases between them. In germline, CDR1 is LNHDA, CDR2 SQIVND (reference sequence). As for this clone: The antigen remains undetermined.

Whole-study results and caveats: An anticipated effect of sequencing depth on clonotype sharing among donors was recognized.

Several immunoSEQ plates received, in even portions, the genomic DNA of each subset. Repertoires were generated with immunoSEQ multiplex PCR, while TCRdb's copy carries only in-frame clones and drops some. Here the sample spans roughly 640,000 clones, over 65% being singletons. CD4+ cell separation produced CD45RA+ naive and CD45RA-negative memory subsets. The sample consisted of memory CD4+ T cells sorted from blood. Subset described: CD45RA-negative fraction. This clonotype was obtained from a woman under 40 in good health. The chain uses TRBV19 and TRBJ2-7, with D perhaps matching TRBD1 or TRBD2 (5 bases each). CDR3 DNA: TGTGCCAGTACAGAGGGACCGGGACCTAGCCCCTACGAGCAGTACTTC. Its protein product is CASTEGPGPSPYEQYF.